The 30 T cell receptor beta chains in this list originate from one sample, sequenced in a study of cytomegalovirus exposure and HLA in healthy donors. The study ran its PCR with 60 Vbeta and 13 Jbeta primers. Some clones are missing from TCRdb's copy, which holds only in-frame ones; the method was immunoSEQ multiplex PCR. Of around 140,000 clones in the sample, approximately 61% were seen once. The sequencing input was PBMCs. Receptors originate from a woman aged 40 to 49 in good health and CMV-seronegative.

The chain couples TRBV2 to TRBJ2-3; 13 bases fit TRBD2. The ends lost 6 bases at V and 2 bases at J; junction bases unmatched: 8. This CDR3 has 17 amino acids. CDR1 is SNHLY, CDR2 FYNNEI, per germline. CDR3 sequence reads: CASRLPTSGGTTDTQYF. The CDR3 DNA reads TGTGCCAGCAGGCTTCCGACTAGCGGGGGGACCACAGATACGCAGTATTTT.

This clone has only one observation. The J gene is TRBJ1-5, the V gene TRBV5-4; D remains unclear. The CDR3 length is 14 residues. Germline V gene sequence: CDR1 SGHNT, CDR2 YYREEE (reference sequence). V lost 0 bases and J lost 2, with 6 bases in between. The CDR3 nucleotides are TGTGCCAGCAGCTTGGGGAGGGGCAATCAGCCCCAGCATTTT. It codes for CASSLGRGNQPQHF.

The chain carries TRBV9 and TRBJ2-5; maybe TRBD2 (5 bases). The CDR3 consists of 14 residues. Looked up from germline, CDR1 is SGDLS and CDR2 is YYNGEE. Between the trimmed V and J ends, which lost 2 bases and 7 bases, there was a span of 15 bases. The CDR3 is CASSVGRPGGTQYF. The CDR3 bases are TGTGCCAGCAGCGTGGGCAGGCCCGGAGGGACCCAGTACTTC.

The chain is built from TRBV9 and TRBJ1-1; D is perhaps TRBD1 (5 bases). The CDR3 is 14 residues long. Trimming took 4 bases from V and 1 from J, leaving 11 bases between them. Germline assignment: CDR1 SGDLS and CDR2 YYNGEE. The CDR3 here is CASSQTGENTEAFF. CDR3 bases: TGTGCCAGCAGCCAAACGGGGGAGAACACTGAAGCTTTCTTT.

The chain uses TRBV4-1 and TRBJ1-5; D possibly corresponds to TRBD1 (5 bases). CDR3 length: 16 residues. Germline CDR1 reads MGHRA; CDR2 reads YSYEKL. With 1 base removed from V and 4 bases from J, the gap between germline ends came to 14 bases. Here the CDR3 DNA reads TGCGCCAGCAGCCAAGCGGATCCTGGGGGGAATCAGCCCCAGCATTTT. Its protein product is CASSQADPGGNQPQHF.

V is TRBV6-1 and J is TRBJ1-5, with TRBD1 as a possible D gene (5 bases). Between the trimmed V and J ends, which lost 6 bases and 4 bases, there was a span of 10 bases. Germline CDR1 MNHNS, CDR2 SASEGT. This CDR3 has 13 residues. In DNA, the CDR3 is TGTGCCAGCAGGAGACAGCAAAATCAGCCCCAGCATTTT. Its translation is CASRRQQNQPQHF.

The rearrangement joins TRBV27 to TRBJ2-7; D gene uncertain. This CDR3 is 15 amino acids long. V lost 2 bases and J lost 1, with 12 bases in between. Germline V gene sequence: CDR1 MNHEY, CDR2 SMNVEV (reference sequence). The CDR3 nucleotides are TGTGCCAGCAGTTTAATAGGCAGGCTGTCCTACGAGCAGTACTTC. This codes for CASSLIGRLSYEQYF.

The J gene is TRBJ2-1, the V gene TRBV7-7, with D possibly TRBD1 on 6 matching bases. The CDR3 runs to 15 residues. Trimming stripped 1 base from V and 2 bases from J, with 9 bases between. Germline CDR1 and CDR2: SSHAT and FNYEAQ (reference sequence). DNA for the CDR3: TGTGCCAGCAGCTTAGGCAGGGGTCCCTACAATGAGCAGTTCTTC. This gives the protein CASSLGRGPYNEQFF. The full variable domain, with the rest looked up from reference TRBV7-7 and TRBJ2-1, is GAGVSQSPRYKVTKRGQDVTLRCDPISSHATLYWYQQALGQGPEFLTYFNYEAQPDKSGLPSDRFSAERPEGSISTLTIQRTEQRDSAMYRCASSLGRGPYNEQFFGPGTRLTVL.

The rearrangement joins TRBV30 to TRBJ2-5; the match to TRBD1 covers 9 bases. Matching the DNA end better, TRBJ2-7 makes the J call doubtful. The CDR3 is 15 residues long. The V gene's germline CDR1 is GTSNPN and CDR2 SVGIG (reference sequence). The CDR3 spells CAWSVGTGNSYEQYF. DNA of the CDR3: TGTGCCTGGAGTGTAGGGACAGGGAATTCTTACGAGCAGTACTTC.

Here the CDR3 reads CATSRDSGRTQYF. As DNA, the CDR3 is TGTGCCACCAGCAGAGATAGTGGGCGAACCCAGTACTTC. The chain uses TRBV15 and TRBJ2-5; D unclear. V gave up 0 bases and J gave up 8 bases, with 10 bases separating them. The CDR3 length is 13 residues. Germline CDR1 is LNHNV and CDR2 is YYDKDF (reference sequence).

This clone was counted a single time. The chain couples TRBV30 to TRBJ1-1; TRBD1 might be the D (5 bases). The CDR3 runs 12 residues. Trimming stripped 2 bases from V and 3 bases from J, with 7 bases between. CDR1 is GTSNPN and CDR2 is SVGIG in the germline V gene (reference sequence). The CDR3 DNA sequence: TGTGCCTGGAGTCCACAGGACACTGAAGCTTTCTTT. Protein product: CAWSPQDTEAFF.

The chain couples TRBV6-6 to TRBJ2-1, with a weak D call TRBD1 (6 bases). Germline V gene sequence: CDR1 MNHNY, CDR2 SVGAGI (reference sequence). This CDR3 is 14 amino acids long. Trimming removed 0 bases from V and 9 bases from J, with 12 bases in between. CDR3 region: CASSYSQGPAEQFF. The CDR3, as DNA: TGTGCCAGCAGTTACTCGCAGGGGCCAGCTGAGCAGTTCTTC.

Only one count was recorded for this clone. The chain couples TRBV10-3 to TRBJ1-1; no reliable D call. With 6 bases removed from V and 3 bases from J, the gap between germline ends came to 17 bases. This CDR3 has 15 residues. Germline CDR1 is ENHRY and CDR2 is SYGVKD. CDR3 in DNA: TGTGCCATCAGCCTTTCACAAGGAGGGTACACTGAAGCTTTCTTT. Translation: CAISLSQGGYTEAFF.

The V and J genes are TRBV6-1 and TRBJ2-7; a weak D match, TRBD2 (5 bases). The V end lost 7 bases, the J end lost 3 bases, and 16 bases lay between the germline ends. The CDR3 has 14 amino acids. Germline-derived CDR1 and CDR2 are MNHNS and SASEGT. The CDR3 coding sequence is TGTGCCAGCAACCCGGGGTACTCTTTCTACGAGCAGTACTTC. Translating gives CASNPGYSFYEQYF.

The genes are TRBV27 and TRBJ2-5; TRBD2 agrees at 7 bases. The CDR3 length is 15 residues. Per the germline V gene, CDR1 is MNHEY and CDR2 is SMNVEV (reference sequence). With 2 bases clipped from V and 4 bases from J, the junction kept 7 bases outside the gene matches. The chain's CDR3 is CASSLADGGGETQYF. The CDR3 DNA sequence: TGTGCCAGCAGTTTAGCGGATGGCGGGGGAGAGACCCAGTACTTC.

This clone came up once. The rearrangement links TRBV2 to TRBJ1-6, with TRBD1 matching 9 bases. V lost 5 bases and J lost 7; bases outside the gene matches: 6. The germline gives CDR1 SNHLY, CDR2 FYNNEI. This CDR3 region has 15 residues. In DNA form, the CDR3 reads TGTGCCAGCAGTCTACAGGGGGCTTCGAATTCACCCCTCCACTTT. Amino acids: CASSLQGASNSPLHF.

The chain combines TRBV28 with TRBJ2-1, with D unresolved. CDR3 length equals 14 residues. V was cut by 6 bases and J by 2 bases, with 11 bases left in between. From germline, CDR1 is MDHEN and CDR2 SYDVKM. The CDR3 spells CASRAPFTYNEQFF. The CDR3 DNA sequence: TGTGCCAGCAGAGCACCATTCACCTACAATGAGCAGTTCTTC.

In DNA, the CDR3 is TGTGCCAGCAGCCAAGACCGCCTGAGGCAGTACTTC. It encodes CASSQDRLRQYF. The gene calls are TRBV14 and TRBJ2-7; the D is unclear. The CDR3 extends over 12 amino acids. V lost 0 bases, J lost 9 bases, and 9 bases lay in between. Looked up from germline, CDR1 is SGHDN and CDR2 is FVKESK.

This clone was detected once. CDR3 DNA sequence: TGTGCCAGCAGTGCTACAGACAGGGATCAGCCCCAGCATTTT. Its protein is CASSATDRDQPQHF. V usage is TRBV6-1 and J usage is TRBJ1-5, with 7 bases matching TRBD1. Germline assignment: CDR1 MNHNS and CDR2 SASEGT. After removal of 4 bases from V and 5 bases from J, the junction contained 5 bases not matched to a gene. The CDR3 is 14 residues long.

The gene calls are TRBV9 and TRBJ2-1; 8 bases line up with TRBD1. The CDR3 spans 14 residues. With 0 bases clipped from V and 9 bases from J, the junction kept 5 bases outside the gene matches. CDR1 and CDR2 (germline): SGDLS, YYNGEE. This chain's CDR3 is CASSVGSGGSEQFF. CDR3 in DNA: TGTGCCAGCAGCGTAGGCTCAGGGGGCAGTGAGCAGTTCTTC.

V usage is TRBV5-1 and J usage is TRBJ2-2, with 9 bases fitting TRBD1. CDR3 length equals 16 residues. CDR1 is SGHRS and CDR2 is YFSETQ in the germline V gene. J was trimmed by 4 bases and V by 0 bases; bases with no gene match: 4. As DNA, the CDR3 is TGCGCCAGCAGCTTGGCTGGGACAGGGCTCACCGGGGAGCTGTTTTTT. Translated: CASSLAGTGLTGELFF.

Notes on this clone: Additional DNA sequences in this sample encode the identical CDR3. The J gene is TRBJ1-1, the V gene TRBV7-2; tentatively, D is TRBD1 (5 bases). The germline gives CDR1 SGHTA, CDR2 FQGNSA. V was shortened by 2 bases and J by 2 bases, with 6 bases between the two germline ends. This CDR3 contains 13 residues. CDR3 protein: CASSLQGNTEAFF. In nucleotides, the CDR3 is TGTGCCAGCAGCTTACAGGGTAACACTGAAGCTTTCTTT.

The chain uses TRBV5-5 and TRBJ1-1, with 7 nucleotides matching TRBD1. Germline-derived CDR1 and CDR2 are SGHKS and YYEKEE (reference sequence). The CDR3 is 15 residues long. V lost 4 bases and J lost 1; bases outside the gene matches: 7. In DNA form, the CDR3 reads TGTGCCAGCAGCGCCACAGGGGCGGCGAACACTGAAGCTTTCTTT. Its protein product is CASSATGAANTEAFF.

The gene calls are TRBV9 and TRBJ1-2, with D tentatively TRBD1 (6 bases). There are 15 residues in the CDR3. The ends were cut back, 0 bases at V and 3 bases at J, with 12 bases in the middle. Germline V gene sequence: CDR1 SGDLS, CDR2 YYNGEE. The CDR3 reads CASSVANRADYGYTF. The CDR3 DNA sequence: TGTGCCAGCAGCGTAGCTAACAGGGCGGACTATGGCTACACCTTC.

The chain combines TRBV7-3 with TRBJ1-1, with TRBD1 as a possible D gene (5 bases). The CDR3 is 16 amino acids. Germline CDR1 is SGHTA and CDR2 is FQGTGA. Trimming shortened V by 5 bases and J by 1 base, and 17 bases separated the two germline ends. CDR3 bases: TGTGCCAGCAGCCCCGGAGGGGCGGGAAGGAACACTGAAGCTTTCTTT. Protein product: CASSPGGAGRNTEAFF.

This clone has just a few counts. V and J are TRBV5-1 and TRBJ1-1; the D is unclear. V lost 2 bases to trimming and J lost 5 bases, with 13 bases between them. Germline assignment: CDR1 SGHRS and CDR2 YFSETQ. The CDR3 sequence is 14 residues long. CDR3 sequence reads: CASSLGEGFTEAFF. CDR3 nucleotide sequence: TGCGCCAGCAGCTTAGGTGAGGGTTTTACTGAAGCTTTCTTT.

The V and J genes are TRBV12-5 and TRBJ2-7; 9 nucleotides match TRBD1. V was pared by 3 bases and J by 4 bases, with 10 bases of the junction left unmatched. CDR3 length: 16 residues. Germline CDR1 LGHNT, CDR2 FRNRAP. The CDR3 sequence is CASGFNPGQGPYEQYF. The DNA for the CDR3 is TGTGCTAGTGGTTTTAATCCAGGACAGGGGCCATACGAGCAGTACTTC.

This chain links TRBV7-8 with TRBJ1-1; 8 bases line up with TRBD1. Germline CDR1 SGHVS, CDR2 FQNEAQ. The CDR3 is 14 amino acids. The V gene end was trimmed by 3 bases and the J gene end by 1 base; junction bases not matched to a gene: 1. CDR3 sequence reads: CASSLTGENTEAFF. CDR3 bases: TGTGCCAGCAGCTTGACAGGGGAGAACACTGAAGCTTTCTTT.

The chain combines TRBV4-2 with TRBJ2-7; D unclear. With 2 bases removed from V and 5 bases from J, the gap between germline ends came to 10 bases. The CDR3 has 13 residues. Germline CDR1 is LGHNA and CDR2 is YNFKEQ. The CDR3 DNA sequence: TGTGCCAGCAGCCAATTCCAAACTAACGAGCAGTACTTC. It translates to CASSQFQTNEQYF.

This rearrangement joins TRBV10-2 to TRBJ1-6; tentatively, D is TRBD1 (6 bases). The CDR3 contains 13 residues. Germline V gene lookup returns CDR1 WSHSY and CDR2 SAAADI. The ends were cut back, 6 bases at V and 8 bases at J, with 11 bases in the middle. CDR3 sequence: CASRQGRYSPLHF. DNA for the CDR3: TGCGCCAGCAGACAGGGTCGGTATTCACCCCTCCACTTT.